The present entry profiles one TCR beta chain with its context. Its antigen is undetermined. The PCR made use of 60 Vbeta and 13 Jbeta primers. The authors' processing: A follow-up analysis tallied around 80 million unique TCR beta chains, some 9.9 million shared. TCRdb's table, derived via immunoSEQ multiplex PCR, lists solely in-frame clones and lacks some. V, J and clone size are those of that table, while D and trimming were read from the DNA. This table holds about 140,000 clones, around four fifths found once. The data were taken from a study of cytomegalovirus exposure and HLA in healthy donors. Findings and caveats of the study: A link between a missense DCLRE1C variant and TCR beta V- and J-gene trimming emerged from a later analysis. 87-base-pair reads could not separate some V segments, including TRBV6-2 and TRBV6-3.

V gave up 2 bases and J gave up 2 bases; unmatched junction bases: 2. Germline CDR1 reads MNHEY; CDR2 reads SMNVEV (reference sequence). The length of the CDR3 is 15 residues. The study sampled nominally healthy donors, though unrecorded immune exposures were likely. This clonotype originated in a man aged 30-40 years in good health and CMV-seropositive. The chain links TRBV27 to TRBJ2-3, with 9 bases lining up with TRBD2. The sequenced sample was PBMCs. The CDR3 DNA reads TGTGCCAGCAGTTTAAGGGGACTAGCCACAGATACGCAGTATTTT. Amino acids: CASSLRGLATDTQYF.